These T cell receptor beta chains were read from a single sample in a study of blood T cell repertoires in COVID-19. Generated by immunoSEQ multiplex PCR, the TCRdb table keeps only in-frame clones and is missing some. The sample holds about 240,000 clones, around 85% seen once. The sample consisted of peripheral blood. These receptors were collected from an elderly woman with acute or convalescent COVID-19. Both conserved end residues are part of each CDR3. Fields, in order: V gene, J gene, D gene, clone size, CDR3 protein, CDR3 DNA. A D gene is named only where the DNA matches it firmly. Expanded clones are given a class, and other clones once, few, many or no size at all.

v_call: TRBV10-3
j_call: TRBJ2-7
d_call: .
clone_size: once
cdr3_aa: CAISAVSGPWQYF
cdr3_nt: TGTGCCATCAGCGCGGTCTCCGGCCCTTGGCAGTACTTC

v_call: TRBV28
j_call: TRBJ1-1
d_call: .
clone_size: .
cdr3_aa: CASSSTRGTLNTEAFF
cdr3_nt: TGTGCCAGCAGTTCCACTCGAGGGACATTGAACACTGAAGCTTTCTTT

v_call: TRBV15
j_call: TRBJ2-7
d_call: TRBD1
clone_size: once
cdr3_aa: CATSRETGQGSYEQYF
cdr3_nt: TGTGCCACCAGCAGAGAGACCGGACAGGGATCCTACGAGCAGTACTTC

v_call: TRBV6-6
j_call: TRBJ1-2
d_call: TRBD1
clone_size: few
cdr3_aa: CASSRWDRTPNYGYTF
cdr3_nt: TGTGCCAGCAGTCGATGGGACAGGACCCCTAACTATGGCTACACCTTC

v_call: TRBV7-8
j_call: TRBJ2-5
d_call: .
clone_size: .
cdr3_aa: CASSLPVAVQETQYF
cdr3_nt: TGTGCCAGCAGCCTCCCAGTGGCGGTCCAAGAGACCCAGTACTTC

v_call: TRBV6-5
j_call: TRBJ1-1
d_call: .
clone_size: .
cdr3_aa: CASRGGLSQAFF
cdr3_nt: TGTGCCAGCAGGGGCGGGCTCTCCCAAGCTTTCTTT

v_call: TRBV27
j_call: TRBJ2-2
d_call: TRBD2
clone_size: .
cdr3_aa: CASSLGGGILGGELFF
cdr3_nt: TGTGCCAGCAGTTTGGGCGGGGGGATCTTGGGCGGGGAGCTGTTTTTT

v_call: TRBV5-1
j_call: TRBJ1-3
d_call: TRBD1
clone_size: .
cdr3_aa: CASSQGQGSLSGNTIYF
cdr3_nt: TGCGCCAGCAGCCAGGGACAGGGTTCACTCTCTGGAAACACCATATATTTT

v_call: TRBV5-4
j_call: TRBJ1-2
d_call: TRBD1
clone_size: .
cdr3_aa: CASSRGQENYGYTF
cdr3_nt: TGTGCCAGCAGCCGGGGACAGGAGAACTATGGCTACACCTTC

v_call: TRBV28
j_call: TRBJ1-2
d_call: TRBD1
clone_size: .
cdr3_aa: CASSRDSIANYGYTF
cdr3_nt: TGTGCCAGCAGCCGGGACAGTATAGCTAACTATGGCTACACCTTC

v_call: TRBV19
j_call: TRBJ2-2
d_call: TRBD1
clone_size: .
cdr3_aa: CASSRTGEAGELFF
cdr3_nt: TGTGCCAGTAGTAGGACAGGGGAGGCCGGGGAGCTGTTTTTT

v_call: TRBV2
j_call: TRBJ1-4
d_call: .
clone_size: .
cdr3_aa: CASSVGAGVMSNEKLFF
cdr3_nt: TGTGCCAGCAGTGTAGGGGCAGGGGTGATGTCTAATGAAAAACTGTTTTTT

v_call: TRBV2
j_call: TRBJ1-1
d_call: .
clone_size: .
cdr3_aa: CASSEEGAEAFF
cdr3_nt: TGTGCCAGCAGTGAAGAGGGGGCTGAAGCTTTCTTT

v_call: TRBV2
j_call: TRBJ1-5
d_call: TRBD1
clone_size: .
cdr3_aa: CASRTGLTPQHF
cdr3_nt: TGTGCCAGTAGGACAGGGCTTACGCCCCAGCATTTT

v_call: TRBV7-6
j_call: TRBJ1-1
d_call: .
clone_size: .
cdr3_aa: CASSLEETNTEAFF
cdr3_nt: TGTGCCAGCAGCTTAGAGGAAACTAATACTGAAGCTTTCTTT

v_call: TRBV18
j_call: TRBJ1-1
d_call: .
clone_size: .
cdr3_aa: CASSRGQQDTEAFF
cdr3_nt: TGTGCCAGCTCCCGCGGACAGCAGGACACTGAAGCTTTCTTT

v_call: TRBV20-1
j_call: TRBJ2-1
d_call: .
clone_size: .
cdr3_aa: CSASRTSPRGEQFF
cdr3_nt: TGCAGTGCTAGTCGAACTAGCCCGCGGGGTGAGCAGTTCTTC

v_call: TRBV15
j_call: TRBJ2-4
d_call: .
clone_size: .
cdr3_aa: CATSKKTGTLAKNIQYF
cdr3_nt: TGTGCCACCAGCAAAAAGACAGGAACCCTAGCCAAAAACATTCAGTACTTC

v_call: TRBV27
j_call: TRBJ1-1
d_call: TRBD1
clone_size: .
cdr3_aa: CASRETGTENTEAFF
cdr3_nt: TGTGCCAGCAGAGAAACCGGGACAGAGAACACTGAAGCTTTCTTT

v_call: TRBV5-6
j_call: TRBJ1-4
d_call: .
clone_size: .
cdr3_aa: CASSFGRVIIGGKLFF
cdr3_nt: TGTGCCAGCAGCTTCGGACGGGTTATAATCGGGGGAAAACTGTTTTTT

v_call: TRBV19
j_call: TRBJ1-1
d_call: .
clone_size: .
cdr3_aa: CASSPLGGNTEAFF
cdr3_nt: TGTGCCAGTAGCCCCCTCGGGGGGAACACTGAAGCTTTCTTT

v_call: TRBV5-1
j_call: TRBJ2-7
d_call: .
clone_size: .
cdr3_aa: CASSYRTMDPDEQYF
cdr3_nt: TGCGCCAGCAGCTACAGGACAATGGATCCTGACGAGCAGTACTTC

v_call: TRBV6-5
j_call: TRBJ1-2
d_call: .
clone_size: .
cdr3_aa: CASSYSGTRDYGYTF
cdr3_nt: TGTGCCAGCAGTTACTCCGGGACAAGAGACTATGGCTACACCTTC

v_call: TRBV2
j_call: TRBJ2-3
d_call: .
clone_size: .
cdr3_aa: CASTATGYTQYF
cdr3_nt: TGTGCCAGCACGGCCACAGGGTATACGCAGTATTTT

v_call: TRBV9
j_call: TRBJ1-2
d_call: TRBD1
clone_size: few
cdr3_aa: CASSPRDRGVGGYTF
cdr3_nt: TGTGCCAGCAGCCCCCGGGACAGGGGAGTTGGTGGCTACACCTTC

v_call: TRBV12-3/TRBV12-4
j_call: TRBJ1-1
d_call: .
clone_size: .
cdr3_aa: CASSLRGDTEAFF
cdr3_nt: TGTGCCAGCAGTTTAAGGGGCGACACTGAAGCTTTCTTT

v_call: TRBV19
j_call: TRBJ1-5
d_call: .
clone_size: .
cdr3_aa: CASSPWSNSNQPQHF
cdr3_nt: TGTGCCAGTAGTCCCTGGAGTAACAGCAATCAGCCCCAGCATTTT

v_call: TRBV29-1
j_call: TRBJ1-1
d_call: TRBD1
clone_size: .
cdr3_aa: CSGKQGVGTEAFF
cdr3_nt: TGCAGCGGGAAACAGGGGGTGGGCACTGAAGCTTTCTTT

v_call: TRBV2
j_call: TRBJ1-1
d_call: .
clone_size: once
cdr3_aa: CASSFQTGSTEAFF
cdr3_nt: TGTGCCAGCAGCTTTCAGACAGGTTCCACTGAAGCTTTCTTT

v_call: TRBV29-1
j_call: TRBJ1-1
d_call: .
clone_size: .
cdr3_aa: CSVLRGLNTEAFF
cdr3_nt: TGCAGCGTCCTCAGGGGACTGAACACTGAAGCTTTCTTT

v_call: TRBV6-5
j_call: TRBJ2-3
d_call: .
clone_size: few
cdr3_aa: CASSYGGPTDTQYF
cdr3_nt: TGTGCCAGCAGTTACGGGGGCCCCACAGATACGCAGTATTTT

v_call: TRBV11-2
j_call: TRBJ1-1
d_call: .
clone_size: few
cdr3_aa: CASSLDRAPMNTEAFF
cdr3_nt: TGTGCCAGCAGCTTAGATCGCGCACCCATGAACACTGAAGCTTTCTTT